The 32 T cell receptor beta chains in this list originate from one sample, sequenced in a study of T cell responses to AZD1222 COVID-19 vaccine. Generated by immunoSEQ multiplex PCR, the TCRdb table keeps only in-frame clones and is missing some. Here the sample spans roughly 160,000 clones, 92% being singletons. The input for sequencing was peripheral blood, taken 28 days after the second AZD1222 dose. The origin of the receptors is an adult who received the AZD1222 COVID-19 vaccine.

V and J are TRBV19 and TRBJ2-5; 10 positions match TRBD1. In germline, CDR1 is LNHDA, CDR2 SQIVND (reference sequence). This CDR3 spans 15 amino acids. The ends lost 6 bases at V and 3 bases at J; junction bases unmatched: 7. CDR3 in amino acids: CASRGTGAGEETQYF. The DNA for the CDR3 is TGTGCCAGTAGGGGGACAGGGGCTGGTGAAGAGACCCAGTACTTC.

This chain connects TRBV19 to TRBJ2-3; D is perhaps TRBD2 (5 bases). The CDR3 runs to 14 residues. Germline V gene sequence: CDR1 LNHDA, CDR2 SQIVND (reference sequence). Trimming took 4 bases from V and 1 from J, leaving 9 bases between them. CDR3 DNA sequence: TGTGCCAGTAGTACGAGGGCGGGCACAGATACGCAGTATTTT. Translating gives CASSTRAGTDTQYF.

The chain employs TRBV5-6 and TRBJ1-2, with D hard to call. The CDR3 has 15 amino acids. Trimming took off 0 bases at V and 1 base at J, with 10 bases between the two ends. CDR1 and CDR2 (germline): SGHDT, YYEEEE. As DNA, the CDR3 is TGTGCCAGCAGCTTGGGTCGGTCTCGTAACTATGGCTACACCTTC. Protein: CASSLGRSRNYGYTF.

The rearrangement links TRBV7-2 to TRBJ2-6, with D unclear. The CDR3 totals 15 residues. Germline-derived CDR1 and CDR2 are SGHTA and FQGNSA. Trimming took 3 bases from V and 1 from J, leaving 7 bases between them. The CDR3: CASSFTASGANVLTF. CDR3 in DNA: TGTGCCAGCAGCTTTACAGCTTCTGGGGCCAACGTCCTGACTTTC.

The J gene is TRBJ2-5, the V gene TRBV7-8; the D gene could be TRBD1 or TRBD2 (6 bases each). The germline gives CDR1 SGHVS, CDR2 FQNEAQ. V was trimmed by 0 bases and J by 4 bases, leaving 12 bases between them. CDR3 length equals 15 residues. In nucleotides, the CDR3 is TGTGCCAGCAGCTTAGCCCCCAGGGGAGGAGAGACCCAGTACTTC. Its protein product is CASSLAPRGGETQYF.

V gene TRBV10-2 combines with J gene TRBJ1-5; D unclear. V was trimmed by 0 bases and J by 6 bases, leaving 9 bases between them. This CDR3 is built from 14 residues. In germline, CDR1 is WSHSY, CDR2 SAAADI. CDR3: CASSESGYSQPQHF. The CDR3 DNA is TGCGCCAGCAGTGAGTCTGGGTATAGTCAGCCCCAGCATTTT.

The genes are TRBV3-1 (or the pseudogene TRBV3-2) and TRBJ2-5, with 7 bases fitting TRBD2. Trimming cost V 1 base and J 5 bases; bases outside gene matches: 7. CDR3 length: 15 amino acids. CDR1 is LGHDT, CDR2 YNNKEL, per germline (reference sequence). The CDR3 DNA reads as TGTGCCAGCAGCCAAGGAGCGGGGCTACGTGAGACCCAGTACTTC. It is translated as CASSQGAGLRETQYF.

This clone has just one count. Here the CDR3 reads CASSEQGQPQHF. The CDR3 DNA sequence: TGTGCCAGTAGCGAGCAGGGACAGCCCCAGCATTTT. This sequence joins TRBV19 and TRBJ1-5; weak D call: TRBD1 (5 bases). This CDR3 is built from 12 residues. V was clipped by 6 bases and J by 7 bases, with 10 bases between them. Germline V gene data show CDR1 as LNHDA and CDR2 as SQIVND (reference sequence).

This chain connects TRBV28 to TRBJ2-1, with D hard to call. Germline V gene data show CDR1 as MDHEN and CDR2 as SYDVKM. The V and J ends lost 2 bases and 4 bases respectively, with 12 bases between them. CDR3 size: 15 residues. The CDR3 protein is CASSLLDPGYNEQFF. CDR3 DNA: TGTGCCAGCAGTTTACTGGACCCCGGGTACAATGAGCAGTTCTTC.

In nucleotides, the CDR3 is TGTGCCAGCAGTTTGGGGCCCCACTCTGGAAACACCATATATTTT. Its translation: CASSLGPHSGNTIYF. This rearrangement joins TRBV28 to TRBJ1-3; tentative D call: TRBD1 (5 bases). Germline loops: CDR1 MDHEN, CDR2 SYDVKM. Trimming cost V 3 bases and J 0 bases, with 9 bases left between them. The CDR3 covers 15 residues.

This clone occurred once. The V and J genes are TRBV2 and TRBJ2-4; D ambiguous. CDR3 size: 17 residues. Between the trimmed V and J ends, which lost 2 bases and 1 base, there was a span of 15 bases. Germline V gene sequence: CDR1 SNHLY, CDR2 FYNNEI. As DNA, the CDR3 is TGTGCCAGCAGTGAAATGGACGGACCTGGCGCCAAAAACATTCAGTACTTC. It specifies CASSEMDGPGAKNIQYF.

The V call is TRBV30, the J call TRBJ2-7, with 7 bases identical to TRBD1. V dropped 5 bases and J dropped 2; count of bases not matched to a gene: 6. Germline lookup yields CDR1 GTSNPN and CDR2 SVGIG (reference sequence). CDR3 length: 13 residues. As DNA, the CDR3 is TGTGCCTGGGGCCGGGACAGAGCCTACGAGCAGTACTTC. Protein sequence: CAWGRDRAYEQYF.

J is TRBJ1-4 and V is TRBV28; D is possibly TRBD1 (6 bases). Germline CDR1 MDHEN, CDR2 SYDVKM. The germline V and J ends were trimmed by 10 bases and 3 bases, with 15 bases remaining between them. This CDR3 contains 14 residues. The CDR3 region is CATSTEGANEKLFF. The DNA of the CDR3 is TGTGCCACCTCCACCGAGGGGGCTAATGAAAAACTGTTTTTT.

The chain has TRBV7-8 and TRBJ1-2; no firm D call. The germline V and J ends were trimmed by 1 base and 12 bases, with 27 bases remaining between them. The V gene's germline CDR1 is SGHVS and CDR2 FQNEAQ. This CDR3 contains 17 residues. Written as DNA, the CDR3 is TGTGCCAGCAGCTTAGAGGCTTTAGGGCCAGGTGGGGTCCTGGACACCTTC. This translates into CASSLEALGPGGVLDTF.

V usage is TRBV28 and J usage is TRBJ2-6; no reliable D call. The CDR3 sequence is 15 residues long. Trimming left V 7 bases short and J 0 bases short, with 10 bases between. Germline values: CDR1 MDHEN, CDR2 SYDVKM. The CDR3 sequence is CASMYVFSGANVLTF. The CDR3 region has the DNA TGTGCCAGCATGTATGTCTTCTCTGGGGCCAACGTCCTGACTTTC.

This clone was found once. This chain joins TRBV5-8 and TRBJ1-4; D remains unclear. Trimming took 3 bases from V and 3 from J, leaving 15 bases between them. This CDR3 contains 16 residues. Germline values: CDR1 SGHTS, CDR2 YDEGEE. This CDR3 reads CASSSAERWANEKLFF. In nucleotides, the CDR3 is TGTGCCAGCAGCTCTGCTGAAAGGTGGGCTAATGAAAAACTGTTTTTT.

Comment on this clone: The same CDR3 is also encoded by other DNA sequences in this sample. The chain uses TRBV30 and TRBJ2-7; D gene ambiguous. Germline-derived CDR1 and CDR2 are GTSNPN and SVGIG (reference sequence). There are 11 residues in the CDR3. The ends were cut back, 3 bases at V and 2 bases at J, with 5 bases in the middle. Here the CDR3 DNA reads TGTGCCTGGAGGACGACCTACGAGCAGTACTTC. The encoded protein is CAWRTTYEQYF. Complete variable domain (other parts from reference TRBV30 and TRBJ2-7): SQTIHQWPATLVQPVGSPLSLECTVEGTSNPNLYWYRQAAGRGLQLLFYSVGIGQISSEVPQNLSASRPQDRQFILSSKKLLLSDSGFYLCAWRTTYEQYFGPGTRLTVT.

V and J are TRBV11-2 and TRBJ1-2, with D hard to call. In germline, CDR1 is SGHAT, CDR2 FQNNGV. The V end lost 0 bases, the J end lost 0 bases, and 8 bases lay between the germline ends. This CDR3 has 15 residues. The CDR3 sequence: CASSLEHSPNYGYTF. The CDR3 DNA reads TGTGCCAGCAGCTTAGAGCACAGCCCTAACTATGGCTACACCTTC.

J is TRBJ2-5 and V is TRBV29-1; D unresolved. Germline V gene sequence: CDR1 SQVTM, CDR2 ANQGSEA. The CDR3 loop spans 12 amino acids. V lost 7 bases to trimming and J lost 4 bases, with 13 bases between them. The CDR3 DNA sequence: TGCAGCGCCCGACTTTTCTCAGAGACCCAGTACTTC. Protein: CSARLFSETQYF.

The chain uses TRBV20-1 and TRBJ2-3, with 11 bases fitting TRBD2. The V segment lost 3 bases and the J segment 3 bases; nucleotides outside the gene matches: 8. This CDR3 is built from 16 residues. Germline lookup yields CDR1 DFQATT and CDR2 SNEGSKA (reference sequence). The CDR3 DNA follows: TGCAGTGCTAGTGGGGTAGCGGGAGGGCCGACAGATACGCAGTATTTT. Residues: CSASGVAGGPTDTQYF.

V gene TRBV18 combines with J gene TRBJ2-1, with a weak D call TRBD1 (5 bases). The CDR3 contains 14 residues. Trimming pared 3 bases from V and 3 bases from J, leaving 9 bases between. Germline V CDR1 and CDR2: KGHSH, LQKENI. The CDR3 nucleotides are TGTGCCAGCTCACCGAGTCAGGGCTACAATGAGCAGTTCTTC. This sequence encodes CASSPSQGYNEQFF.

This chain joins TRBV9 and TRBJ2-7; D is uncertain. There are 15 residues in the CDR3. Germline loops: CDR1 SGDLS, CDR2 YYNGEE. Trimming removed 0 bases from V and 2 bases from J, with 12 bases in between. The CDR3 bases are TGTGCCAGCAGCGTAGCTGGGATATTGCCCTACGAGCAGTACTTC. Residues: CASSVAGILPYEQYF.

In DNA, the CDR3 is TGTGCTAGTGGGGCCAGGGGAGAGACCCAGTACTTC. Translated, it gives CASGARGETQYF. The chain has TRBV12-5 and TRBJ2-5, with D possibly TRBD1 on 6 matching bases. CDR1 is LGHNT and CDR2 is FRNRAP in the germline V gene. CDR3 length equals 12 residues. Trimming cost V 6 bases and J 4 bases, with 9 bases left between them. Looking up the rest from reference TRBV12-5 and TRBJ2-5 gives the full variable domain: DARVTQTPRHKVTEMGQEVTMRCQPILGHNTVFWYRQTMMQGLELLAYFRNRAPLDDSGMPKDRFSAEMPDATLATLKIQPSEPRDSAVYFCASGARGETQYFGPGTRLLVL.

The rearrangement links TRBV6-1 to TRBJ1-2, with 9 bases aligning to TRBD1. The germline CDR1 and CDR2 sequences are MNHNS and SASEGT. The V and J ends lost 4 bases and 5 bases, in that order; junction bases with no gene match: 11. This CDR3 comprises 16 residues. CDR3 sequence: CASSGGGQGTSYGYTF. Written as DNA, the CDR3 is TGTGCCAGCAGTGGGGGGGGACAGGGTACGAGTTATGGCTACACCTTC.

This rearrangement joins TRBV27 to TRBJ1-4, with D unresolved. V shed 3 bases and J shed 6 bases, with 8 bases lying between them. CDR3 length equals 13 residues. Germline CDR1 is MNHEY and CDR2 is SMNVEV (reference sequence). This chain's CDR3 is CASSLTADEKLFF. CDR3 coding DNA: TGTGCCAGCAGTTTGACGGCGGATGAAAAACTGTTTTTT.

This chain joins TRBV27 and TRBJ2-3, with D perhaps matching TRBD1 or TRBD2 (6 bases each). V was trimmed by 6 bases and J by 6 bases, leaving 19 bases between them. Germline CDR1 reads MNHEY; CDR2 reads SMNVEV (reference sequence). The CDR3 sequence is 15 residues long. CDR3 sequence: CASSRGGTLYDTQYF. The CDR3 DNA is TGTGCCAGCAGCAGAGGGGGGACCCTTTACGATACGCAGTATTTT.

The CDR3 bases are TGTGCCAGCAGCAAGGAGACACGAACCCCCCTGGGGAATCAGCCCCAGCATTTT. Its translation: CASSKETRTPLGNQPQHF. This chain links TRBV21-1 with TRBJ1-5. TRBV21-1 is a listed pseudogene. The CDR3 runs to 18 residues.

The chain couples TRBV4-1 to TRBJ2-3; 11 positions match TRBD2. This CDR3 is 15 amino acids long. Germline V gene data show CDR1 as MGHRA and CDR2 as YSYEKL. V trimming: 6 bases; J trimming: 1 base; junction bases outside the gene matches: 3. The CDR3 DNA reads as TGCGCCAGCAGGGGGACTAGCGGCCGCACAGATACGCAGTATTTT. As protein: CASRGTSGRTDTQYF.

The J gene is TRBJ1-2, the V gene TRBV10-3; D may be TRBD1 (5 bases). The CDR3 runs 13 residues. Germline CDR1 and CDR2: ENHRY and SYGVKD. The V end was cut by 6 bases, the J end by 2 bases, with 10 bases between. The CDR3 loop is CAISLRENYGYTF. The CDR3 DNA follows: TGTGCCATCAGCCTCAGGGAAAACTATGGCTACACCTTC.

The chain links TRBV2 to TRBJ2-7, with 8 bases identical to TRBD1. Trimming at V came to 4 bases and at J to 2 bases, leaving 4 bases not matched to a gene. Germline CDR1 SNHLY, CDR2 FYNNEI. The CDR3 runs to 14 residues. CDR3 residues: CASSGVTGAYEQYF. In DNA form, the CDR3 reads TGTGCCAGCAGTGGCGTGACAGGGGCCTACGAGCAGTACTTC.

The gene calls are TRBV7-9 and TRBJ2-7, with D unclear. This CDR3 has 11 amino acids. With 5 bases removed from V and 2 bases from J, the gap between germline ends came to 4 bases. Germline values: CDR1 SEHNR, CDR2 FQNEAQ (reference sequence). The CDR3 nucleotides are TGTGCCAGCAGCATTACCTACGAGCAGTACTTC. Translating it yields CASSITYEQYF.

The chain recombines TRBV4-3 with TRBJ1-1; 7 positions agree with TRBD1. Germline trimming cut 0 bases from V and 5 bases from J; bases unmatched to any gene: 3. Germline-derived CDR1 and CDR2 are LGHNA and YSLEER. The CDR3 loop spans 14 amino acids. CDR3 coding DNA: TGCGCCAGCAGCCAAGATAGCAGGGGGACTGAAGCTTTCTTT. Translation: CASSQDSRGTEAFF.